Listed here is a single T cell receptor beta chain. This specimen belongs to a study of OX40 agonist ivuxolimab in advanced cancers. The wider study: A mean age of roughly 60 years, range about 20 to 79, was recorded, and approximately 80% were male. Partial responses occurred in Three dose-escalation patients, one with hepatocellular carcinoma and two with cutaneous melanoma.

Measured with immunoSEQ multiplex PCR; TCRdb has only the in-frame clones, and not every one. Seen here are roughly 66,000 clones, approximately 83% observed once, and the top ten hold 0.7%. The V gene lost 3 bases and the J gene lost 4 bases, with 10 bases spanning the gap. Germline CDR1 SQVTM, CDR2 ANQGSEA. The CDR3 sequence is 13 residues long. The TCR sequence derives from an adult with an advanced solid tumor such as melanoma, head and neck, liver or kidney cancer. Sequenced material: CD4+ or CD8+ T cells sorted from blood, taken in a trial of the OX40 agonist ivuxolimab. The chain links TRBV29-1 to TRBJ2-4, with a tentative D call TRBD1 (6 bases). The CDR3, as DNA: TGCAGCGTTGACTTGCAGGGGAAAAACATTCAGTACTTC. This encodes CSVDLQGKNIQYF.